This T cell receptor beta chain was captured in a study of molecular identifiers for immune sequencing clone quantification (dated 2018 in TCRdb). About the study as a whole: For a replicate experiment, the RNA from either approximately 20,000 or 100,000 naive CD8 T cells was divided into five aliquots, and four of those aliquots went on to sequencing. This methods study benchmarked molecular-identifier clustering-based TCR repertoire sequencing (MIDCIRS) and TCR RNA copy counting, using CD8 T cells to do so.

The full study reports these points: Clones above 20 RNA copies held over 97% of molecules in CMV-specific effector cells but under 1% in naive cells. Even against a background of 750,000 to 1,000,000 naive CD8 T cells, spiked-in Jurkat TCR RNA amounting to a single cell's worth was reported to be detectable. Naive libraries contained spiked-in Jurkat TCR RNA (roughly 10 copies' worth), which is not part of the donor repertoire. Highly expanded clone sizes could be underestimated because identical TCR molecules may share a barcode. About 3 recovered TCR RNA copies per cell were obtained by modeling, versus about 10 by digital PCR, implying a capture efficiency of 30% to 35%. Without barcode sub-clustering, chimeric consensus sequences inflated TCR diversity; chimeras reached as high as 47%.

Library construction relied on PCR. For sequencing, a NextSeq 500 was employed. Bulk TCR libraries were generated as previously described, with the TCR primers listed in Table S5 used. Total RNA was purified with the Qiagen AllPrep DNA/RNA kit. Before analysis, reads from multiple sequencing runs of the same library were pooled. The original methods were these. Reads were retained only if an exact TCR constant sequence was present, and the retained reads were trimmed to 150 nt and grouped according to their 12-nt molecular barcodes. Reads inside each barcode group were sub-clustered using a 15% Levenshtein threshold, and a quality-weighted consensus sequence was constructed for each RNA molecule. Non-functional sequences were discarded, and so were lower-count sequences lying one edit away from another sequence. On the basis of fitting two negative binomial distributions, barcode sub-clusters with fewer than 20% of the maximum read count were discarded. Through fastp at Q25 and MiXCR, TCRdb rebuilt clones from the public reads, retaining in-frame beta chains. Rows are combined by CDR3 protein, so each entry shows the most common genes and DNA. For this entry, the V and J calls and clone size follow TCRdb and not the study's own pipeline. This sample gives about 510,000 distinct CDR3 sequences in total; about 25% of them show up just once. The ten largest clones capture 0.7% to 0.9% of the sample.

Of note for this clonotype: Its antigen remains undetermined. Base quality data are lacking; no much larger clone is found one base away.

Naive CD8 T cell libraries were made from approximately 20,000 to 1,000,000 sorted cells using 10%, 30% or 50% of purified RNA. Naive CD8 T cells, defined as CD8+CD4-CCR7+CD45RA+, were FACS-sorted into RLT Plus buffer on a BD FACSAria II. Detection sensitivity was tested by spiking Jurkat RNA equal to 9 to 10 TCR copies' worth into samples containing about 20,000-1,000,000 naive CD8 T cells. Enrichment of CD8 T cells was performed with RosetteSep CD8+ T Cell Enrichment Cocktail and Ficoll-Paque, after which ACK red cell lysis was carried out. Deletion took 0 bases off V and 2 bases off J, with a span of 11 bases between the germline ends. The CDR3 runs 16 residues from the cysteine to the phenylalanine. Of all the DNA, just the CDR3 is kept, 48 bases in frame from base 1.

Material: naive CD8+ T cells from blood, with Jurkat cell RNA spiked in. This sample's cell subset or site label indicates: FACS-sorted CD8+CD4-CCR7+CD45RA+ naive T cells. The TCR sequence derives from a human donor in good health. Some libraries in this study had Jurkat cell RNA spiked in. This chain joins TRBV12-3 or TRBV12-4 to TRBJ2-1, with the D gene not confidently named. The CDR3 reads as follows: CASSLAWSPPYNEQFF. The sequenced DNA: TGTGCCAGCAGTTTAGCGTGGTCCCCCCCCTACAATGAGCAGTTCTTC.